Each of the 17 T cell receptor beta chains below was sequenced from the same sample in a study of T-cell memory formation after mild COVID-19. TCRdb reprocessed the 5' RACE reads via MiXCR and lists one record per CDR3 protein. The sample includes approximately 300,000 distinct CDR3 sequences, approximately 15% of them seen just once. The sample consisted of PBMCs or a T cell subset sorted from them (not recorded which). The receptors stem from a young man who had mild COVID-19 (a few samples of this study predate the infection). Cell type and time point are not known.

This clonotype was seen only a few times. The chain is built from TRBV7-2 and TRBJ1-4, with D possibly matching TRBD1 (5 bases). Germline CDR1 is SGHTA and CDR2 is FQGNSA. The CDR3 is 16 residues long. V lost 4 bases and J lost 5, with 17 bases in between. Here the CDR3 reads CASSSPYPTENEKLFF. CDR3 in DNA: TGTGCCAGCAGCTCTCCCTATCCGACAGAGAATGAAAAACTGTTTTTT.

This clonotype was recorded many times. The J gene is TRBJ2-1, the V gene TRBV4-3; 7 bases are a match to TRBD2. V lost 0 bases, J lost 3 bases, and 2 bases stayed unmatched. The CDR3 is made up of 15 amino acids. Germline CDR1 reads LGHNA; CDR2 reads YSLEER. The DNA of the CDR3 is TGCGCCAGCAGCCAAGATCCGGGGGGCTACAATGAGCAGTTCTTC. This sequence encodes CASSQDPGGYNEQFF.

This rearrangement joins TRBV5-1 to TRBJ1-2; 8 bases map to TRBD1. J was trimmed by 3 bases and V by 4 bases; bases with no gene match: 5. Germline CDR1 SGHRS, CDR2 YFSETQ. This CDR3 spans 14 amino acids. The CDR3 nucleotides read TGCGCCAGCAGCCGCCTGGACAGGGACTATGGCTACACCTTC. Its protein product is CASSRLDRDYGYTF. Full variable domain (remainder filled in from reference TRBV5-1 and TRBJ1-2): KAGVTQTPRYLIKTRGQQVTLSCSPISGHRSVSWYQQTPGQGLQFLFEYFSETQRNKGNFPGRFSGRQFSNSRSEMNVSTLELGDSALYLCASSRLDRDYGYTFGSGTRLTVV.

Many counts were recorded for this clonotype. The chain combines TRBV10-2 with TRBJ2-5; possible D gene TRBD1, 5 bases. The germline V gene encodes CDR1 WSHSY and CDR2 SAAADI. This CDR3 region has 13 residues. Between the trimmed V and J ends, which lost 5 bases and 5 bases, there was a span of 12 bases. The CDR3: CASSSDSRETQYF. Written as DNA, the CDR3 is TGCGCCAGCAGTTCCGACAGTAGGGAGACCCAGTACTTC.

The V and J genes are TRBV5-1 and TRBJ2-5; TRBD2 matches 10 bases. The CDR3 runs to 15 residues. CDR1 and CDR2 from the germline V gene are SGHRS and YFSETQ. V shed 4 bases, J shed 2 bases, and the junction held 5 bases outside the gene matches. CDR3 nucleotides: TGCGCCAGCAGCCGGACTAGCGGACTACAAGAGACCCAGTACTTC. It specifies CASSRTSGLQETQYF.

The V and J genes are TRBV27 and TRBJ2-7; 9 bases map to TRBD2. The CDR3 is 15 residues long. V trimming: 2 bases; J trimming: 2 bases; junction bases outside the gene matches: 4. CDR1 and CDR2 (germline): MNHEY, SMNVEV (reference sequence). CDR3 residues: CASSLRGGGPYEQYF. The CDR3 DNA sequence: TGTGCCAGCAGTTTACGCGGGGGGGGACCCTACGAGCAGTACTTC.

The V call is TRBV2, the J call TRBJ2-1, with a weak D call TRBD1 (7 bases). Germline V gives CDR1 SNHLY, CDR2 FYNNEI. The CDR3 has 14 residues. The V gene lost 8 bases and the J gene lost 3 bases, with 14 bases spanning the gap. This CDR3 reads CASVGGQIYNEQFF. Here the CDR3 DNA reads TGTGCCAGCGTGGGGGGACAGATCTACAATGAGCAGTTCTTC.

This clonotype came up a few times. The rearrangement uses TRBV5-1 and TRBJ2-2; 7 bases map to TRBD2. V shed 4 bases and J 6 bases; nucleotides not matched to a gene: 6. Germline V gene sequence: CDR1 SGHRS, CDR2 YFSETQ. This CDR3 is 14 amino acids long. CDR3 DNA sequence: TGCGCCAGCAGCCCAAGGACTAGTGCCGGGGAGCTGTTTTTT. This translates into CASSPRTSAGELFF.

V and J are TRBV28 and TRBJ2-1; D gene uncertain. Trimming removed 7 bases from V and 8 bases from J, with 12 bases in between. This CDR3 spans 12 amino acids. Germline loops: CDR1 MDHEN, CDR2 SYDVKM. The CDR3 DNA is TGTGCCAGCAAGGAGAGTGTCCATGAGCAGTTCTTC. Amino acids: CASKESVHEQFF.

There are a few counts of this clonotype. The chain combines TRBV7-2 with TRBJ2-7; the D gene is possibly TRBD1 (6 bases). The V end was cut by 3 bases, the J end by 7 bases, with 16 bases between. Germline V CDR1 and CDR2: SGHTA, FQGNSA. The CDR3 is made up of 14 amino acids. CDR3 loop: CASSFRQGTGEQYF. The CDR3 bases are TGTGCCAGCAGCTTTCGCCAGGGGACGGGGGAGCAGTACTTC.

In this sample, this clonotype turned up many times. The V and J genes are TRBV4-1 and TRBJ2-3, with no clear D. From germline, CDR1 is MGHRA and CDR2 YSYEKL. The V end was cut by 0 bases, the J end by 2 bases, with 12 bases between. The CDR3 loop spans 16 amino acids. CDR3 in amino acids: CASSQEGYPSTDTQYF. The DNA for the CDR3 is TGCGCCAGCAGCCAAGAGGGCTATCCTTCCACAGATACGCAGTATTTT.

This clonotype occurred many times. The CDR3 loop reads CSARVQGLNTEAFF. The CDR3 DNA reads as TGCAGTGCTAGAGTACAGGGGTTGAACACTGAAGCTTTCTTT. This chain joins TRBV20-1 and TRBJ1-1; 7 bases map to TRBD1. The V gene's germline CDR1 is DFQATT and CDR2 SNEGSKA (reference sequence). V shed 1 base and J 0 bases; nucleotides not matched to a gene: 2. The CDR3 runs 14 residues.

The V gene is TRBV6-2 or TRBV6-3, the J gene TRBJ2-7; 10 bases line up with TRBD1. V shed 0 bases, J shed 2 bases, and the junction held 1 base outside the gene matches. This CDR3 contains 15 residues. In germline, CDR1 is MNHEY, CDR2 SVGEGT. The CDR3 DNA follows: TGTGCCAGCAGTTACTCGGACAGGGGGACCTACGAGCAGTACTTC. Its protein product is CASSYSDRGTYEQYF.

This clonotype was counted ten times or more. The J gene is TRBJ2-3, the V gene TRBV29-1; D is ambiguous. V lost 5 bases, J lost 2 bases, and 23 bases lay in between. From germline, CDR1 is SQVTM and CDR2 ANQGSEA. The CDR3 contains 17 residues. DNA for the CDR3: TGCAGCGTTCATGAATACTCGGCCTCCTCTGCCACAGATACGCAGTATTTT. Its protein product is CSVHEYSASSATDTQYF.

The chain couples TRBV25-1 to TRBJ1-4; D not certain. CDR1 and CDR2 from the germline V gene are MGHDK and SYGVNS. Trimming cost V 5 bases and J 5 bases, with 6 bases left between them. The CDR3 sequence is 12 residues long. The CDR3 sequence is CASSTWNEKLFF. As DNA, the CDR3 is TGTGCCAGCAGTACGTGGAATGAAAAACTGTTTTTT.

The table lists this clonotype with many counts. CDR3 in DNA: TGTGCCAGCAGCATCGGGACTAGCGGGGGGGCCAATGAGCAGTTCTTC. This gives the protein CASSIGTSGGANEQFF. The rearrangement joins TRBV11-3 to TRBJ2-1; 16 nucleotides match TRBD2. CDR1 and CDR2 (germline): SGHNT, YENEEA. The junction had 4 bases not matched to a gene; V was cut back by 5 bases and J by 6 bases. The length of the CDR3 is 16 residues.

This clonotype was counted only a few times. One end of the junction varies from germline; a read error may be responsible. This chain joins TRBV7-7 and TRBJ2-5; TRBD1 aligns across 7 bases. CDR3 length equals 15 residues. Germline V gives CDR1 SSHAT, CDR2 FNYEAQ (reference sequence). In DNA form, the CDR3 reads TGTGCTAGCAGCGTTACCGACAGGGTCCAAGAGACCCAGTACTTC. Its translation is CASSVTDRVQETQYF. Supplemented by reference TRBV7-7 and TRBJ2-5, the full variable domain reads GAGVSQSPRYKVTKRGQDVTLRCDPISSHATLYWYQQALGQGPEFLTYFNYEAQPDKSGLPSDRFSAERPEGSISTLTIQRTEQRDSAMYRCASSVTDRVQETQYFGPGTRLLVL.